Listed here are 26 T cell receptor beta chains from one sample, sequenced in a study of T cells in Graves' hyperthyroidism and ophthalmopathy. The CDR3 regions of TCR beta were amplified from RNA transcripts. Primed by the HTBI set, a first-round RT-PCR was run on the TCR CDR3. TCRdb processed the multiplex PCR reads anew with MiXCR; each CDR3 protein has one entry. The sample yields 530,000 or so distinct CDR3 sequences, 46% seen once. The sequenced sample was peripheral blood or thyroid tissue (not recorded which). These receptors were taken from a woman aged 18-35 years with Graves' hyperthyroidism.

CDR3 nucleotides: TGTGCCAGCAGTTACTCGGGGGGACAGGTCAATCAGCCCCAGTACTTC. Residues: CASSYSGGQVNQPQYF. The genes are TRBV6-6 and TRBJ2-5; TRBD1 aligns across 8 bases. The CDR3 spans 16 residues. CDR1 and CDR2 from the germline V gene are MNHNY and SVGAGI (reference sequence). With V trimmed by 0 bases and J by 9 bases, 12 bases remained unmatched.

This chain links TRBV29-1 with TRBJ2-7; D may be TRBD1 or TRBD2 (5 bases each). The CDR3 covers 12 residues. In germline, CDR1 is SQVTM, CDR2 ANQGSEA. The germline V and J ends were trimmed by 5 bases and 6 bases, with 14 bases remaining between them. The CDR3 bases are TGCAGCGTTCTACACGGGGCCTGCGAGCAGTACTTC. Translated: CSVLHGACEQYF.

V is TRBV7-6 and J is TRBJ2-7; 7 nucleotides align to TRBD1. V shed 5 bases and J 7 bases; nucleotides not matched to a gene: 20. CDR1 is SGHVS, CDR2 FNYEAQ, per germline. The CDR3 totals 17 residues. The CDR3 bases are TGTGCCAGCAGCGTACGCCTGAGGGGGCCCGCCTACAATGAGCAGTACTTC. This encodes CASSVRLRGPAYNEQYF.

This clonotype was detected ten times or more. In DNA, the CDR3 is TGCAGCGTATCGGGGGAGTCAGATACGCAGTATTTT. This sequence encodes CSVSGESDTQYF. This rearrangement joins TRBV29-1 to TRBJ2-3, with a tentative D call TRBD2 (6 bases). The CDR3 has 12 amino acids. V was cut by 6 bases and J by 4 bases, with 11 bases left in between. CDR1 SQVTM and CDR2 ANQGSEA come from the germline V gene.

This clonotype was recorded many times. V gene TRBV6-5 combines with J gene TRBJ1-1; D not certain. V lost 6 bases to trimming and J lost 0 bases, with 20 bases between them. The CDR3 has 17 amino acids. Germline lookup yields CDR1 MNHEY and CDR2 SVGAGI. The CDR3 protein is CASSPTVGQPMNTEAFF. CDR3 DNA sequence: TGTGCCAGCAGCCCCACGGTCGGGCAGCCGATGAACACTGAAGCTTTCTTT.

This clonotype has just a few counts. V gene TRBV25-1 combines with J gene TRBJ2-3; no clear D gene. Germline values: CDR1 MGHDK, CDR2 SYGVNS. The germline V and J ends were trimmed by 0 bases and 0 bases, with 10 bases remaining between them. This CDR3 has 16 residues. In DNA, the CDR3 is TGTGCCAGCAGTGAATATTTCAGAGTTAGCACAGATACGCAGTATTTT. Protein sequence: CASSEYFRVSTDTQYF.

This clonotype was picked up many times. V and J are TRBV7-9 and TRBJ1-3; D unresolved. Germline CDR1 and CDR2: SEHNR and FQNEAQ (reference sequence). The CDR3 has 15 residues. Trimming left V 4 bases short and J 0 bases short, with 10 bases between. The CDR3 here is CASSYLLDSGNTIYF. The CDR3 DNA reads as TGTGCCAGCAGCTATCTACTAGACTCTGGAAACACCATATATTTT. The full variable domain, its missing parts supplied by reference TRBV7-9 and TRBJ1-3, is DTGVSQNPRHKITKRGQNVTFRCDPISEHNRLYWYRQTLGQGPEFLTYFQNEAQLEKSRLLSDRFSAERPKGSFSTLEIQRTEQGDSAMYLCASSYLLDSGNTIYFGEGSWLTVV.

The chain recombines TRBV7-9 with TRBJ1-2; no clear D. V lost 6 bases, J lost 2 bases, and 16 bases lay in between. Per the germline V gene, CDR1 is SEHNR and CDR2 is FQNEAQ (reference sequence). CDR3 length: 15 residues. The CDR3 region is CASRWTSGKNYGYTF. DNA for the CDR3: TGTGCCAGCAGGTGGACTAGCGGGAAGAACTATGGCTACACCTTC.

This clonotype occurred many times. V usage is TRBV7-9 and J usage is TRBJ2-7; D unresolved. Per the germline V gene, CDR1 is SEHNR and CDR2 is FQNEAQ (reference sequence). The CDR3 has 12 amino acids. The V end was cut by 5 bases, the J end by 4 bases, with 9 bases between. The CDR3 region has the DNA TGTGCCAGCAGCCTCCGCGTATACGAGCAGTACTTC. Protein product: CASSLRVYEQYF.

The rearrangement joins TRBV20-1 to TRBJ2-5; 8 bases are a match to TRBD2. Germline lookup yields CDR1 DFQATT and CDR2 SNEGSKA (reference sequence). This CDR3 spans 14 amino acids. V lost 5 bases to trimming and J lost 0 bases; unmatched junction nucleotides: 5. The CDR3 DNA sequence: TGCAGTGCTTTCGGGGGGGGGTACCAAGAGACCCAGTACTTC. Translated, it gives CSAFGGGYQETQYF.

This clonotype was counted many times. The rearrangement links TRBV24-1 to TRBJ2-3, with D uncertain. This CDR3 contains 10 residues. The V end was cut by 12 bases, the J end by 2 bases, with 5 bases between. Germline V gene sequence: CDR1 KGHDR, CDR2 SFDVKD. The CDR3 DNA reads as TGTGCCCCATTCACAGATACGCAGTATTTT. Translation gives CAPFTDTQYF.

As regards this clonotype: This clone may be a read error of a much larger clone one base away. V is TRBV6-1 and J is TRBJ2-5, with no clear D. Deletions cut 5 bases from V and 3 bases from J, with 22 bases between. The CDR3 is 17 amino acids. Germline lookup yields CDR1 MNHNS and CDR2 SASEGT. CDR3 protein: CASSYSILVSQKETQYF. The CDR3, as DNA: TGTGCCAGCAGTTACTCGATCTTGGTCAGCCAGAAAGAGACCCAGTACTTC.

This clonotype was detected once. This chain uses TRBV20-1 with TRBJ1-6; tentative D call: TRBD1 (5 bases). V lost 6 bases to trimming and J lost 4 bases, with 13 bases between them. This CDR3 comprises 14 residues. Germline values: CDR1 DFQATT, CDR2 SNEGSKA (reference sequence). The CDR3 DNA sequence: TGCAGTGCGGACGGGGCGGATTATAATTCACCCCTCCACTTT. It encodes CSADGADYNSPLHF.

The chain couples TRBV3-1 to TRBJ2-2; D not certain. Per germline, CDR1 LGHDT and CDR2 YNNKEL (reference sequence). The length of the CDR3 is 14 residues. V shed 4 bases and J shed 7 bases, with 13 bases lying between them. CDR3 amino acids: CASSPGPYGGELFF. CDR3 nucleotide sequence: TGTGCCAGCAGCCCCGGACCATACGGCGGGGAGCTGTTTTTT.

Of note for this clonotype: One end of the junction varies from germline; a read error may be responsible. The gene calls are TRBV5-1 and TRBJ2-6, with D perhaps TRBD1 (5 bases). The germline V gene has CDR1 SGHRS and CDR2 YFSETQ. This CDR3 is 17 amino acids long. The CDR3 spells CASSEDGSASGANVLIF. CDR3 bases: TGCGCCAGCAGCGAAGATGGTAGTGCCTCTGGGGCCAACGTCCTGATTTTC. The entire variable domain, with the rest obtained from reference TRBV5-1 and TRBJ2-6, is as follows: KAGVTQTPRYLIKTRGQQVTLSCSPISGHRSVSWYQQTPGQGLQFLFEYFSETQRNKGNFPGRFSGRQFSNSRSEMNVSTLELGDSALYLCASSEDGSASGANVLIFGAGSRLTVL.

This clonotype was counted at least ten times. The rearrangement joins TRBV12-3 or TRBV12-4 to TRBJ1-1, with D tentatively TRBD1 (6 bases). V lost 6 bases, J lost 6 bases, and 17 bases lay in between. This CDR3 contains 14 residues. For the CDR3, the DNA is TGTGCCAGCAGAGCCGACAGGTTTTGGGCTGAAGCTTTCTTT. Its translation is CASRADRFWAEAFF.

The V and J genes are TRBV20-1 and TRBJ2-7, with TRBD1 matching 7 bases. The CDR3 consists of 16 residues. The V and J ends lost 4 bases and 3 bases, in that order; junction bases with no gene match: 15. Germline assignment: CDR1 DFQATT and CDR2 SNEGSKA (reference sequence). The CDR3: CSATDRAGDRDYEQYF. Here the CDR3 DNA reads TGCAGTGCTACTGACAGGGCTGGGGACCGCGACTACGAGCAGTACTTC.

With regard to this clonotype: Being one base from a much bigger clone, this may be a read error. The rearrangement joins TRBV12-5 to TRBJ1-3; TRBD1 matches 7 bases. After removal of 4 bases from V and 3 bases from J, the junction contained 9 bases not matched to a gene. The germline CDR1 and CDR2 sequences are LGHNT and FRNRAP. The CDR3 has 16 residues. Here the CDR3 reads CASGSAPQGYGNTIYF. The CDR3 region has the DNA TGTGCTAGTGGTTCGGCACCACAGGGGTATGGAAACACCATATATTTT.

In its sample, this clonotype was seen many times. The gene calls are TRBV10-3 and TRBJ2-2, with a tentative D call TRBD1 (6 bases). The CDR3 extends over 14 amino acids. With 6 bases removed from V and 7 bases from J, the gap between germline ends came to 15 bases. Germline V lookup: CDR1 ENHRY, CDR2 SYGVKD. The CDR3 DNA follows: TGTGCCATCAGCTCAGACAGGCTCAACGGGGAGCTGTTTTTT. Its protein is CAISSDRLNGELFF.

V is TRBV2 and J is TRBJ1-1; no clear D gene. Germline V gene lookup returns CDR1 SNHLY and CDR2 FYNNEI. This CDR3 contains 12 residues. Trimming took off 1 base at V and 9 bases at J, with 9 bases between the two ends. The CDR3 nucleotides are TGTGCCAGCAGTGAAGACTGGAGGAAAGCTTTCTTT. Translation: CASSEDWRKAFF.

The chain carries TRBV20-1 and TRBJ1-2; weak D call: TRBD1 (5 bases). CDR1 and CDR2 (germline): DFQATT, SNEGSKA (reference sequence). This CDR3 region has 11 residues. With 2 bases removed from V and 8 bases from J, the gap between germline ends came to 9 bases. This CDR3 is CSARRGLGYTF. CDR3 coding DNA: TGCAGTGCTAGACGGGGCTTAGGCTACACCTTC.

In its sample, this clonotype was seen many times. This chain connects TRBV15 to TRBJ1-3, with D possibly being TRBD1 (5 bases). CDR1 LNHNV and CDR2 YYDKDF come from the germline V gene (reference sequence). V was trimmed by 5 bases and J by 4 bases, leaving 12 bases between them. CDR3 length: 14 amino acids. CDR3 in DNA: TGTGCCACCAGCTCTGGAAGGGACGGAAACACCATATATTTT. The encoded protein is CATSSGRDGNTIYF. Full variable domain (rest looked up from reference TRBV15 and TRBJ1-3): DAMVIQNPRYQVTQFGKPVTLSCSQTLNHNVMYWYQQKSSQAPKLLFHYYDKDFNNEADTPDNFQSRRPNTSFCFLDIRSPGLGDTAMYLCATSSGRDGNTIYFGEGSWLTVV.

The chain has TRBV20-1 and TRBJ2-1; no firm D call. With the DNA end fitting TRBJ2-7 better, the J assignment may be wrong. Germline V gene sequence: CDR1 DFQATT, CDR2 SNEGSKA (reference sequence). The CDR3 contains 14 residues. CDR3 protein: CSAGYGRSYNEQYF. The CDR3 coding sequence is TGCAGTGCCGGATACGGTCGCTCCTACAATGAGCAGTACTTC.

In this sample, this clonotype turned up many times. The rearrangement uses TRBV9 and TRBJ1-2, with a weak D call TRBD1 (5 bases). The germline CDR1 and CDR2 sequences are SGDLS and YYNGEE. V was pared by 0 bases and J by 4 bases, with 10 bases between. The CDR3 runs to 14 residues. Here the CDR3 DNA reads TGTGCCAGCAGCGTAGGACAGATGTCCTATGGCTACACCTTC. This encodes CASSVGQMSYGYTF.

This clonotype was counted a single time. This chain links TRBV10-3 with TRBJ1-5; D perhaps matches TRBD1 (5 bases). CDR3 size: 18 residues. The V gene lost 0 bases and the J gene lost 8 bases, with 23 bases spanning the gap. Germline CDR1 ENHRY, CDR2 SYGVKD. The CDR3 DNA is TGTGCCATCAGTGAGTCAAGGGGTAACGCGAACACCGGGGAGCCCCAGCATTTT. Its protein product is CAISESRGNANTGEPQHF.

The chain has TRBV5-1 and TRBJ1-4, with D possibly being TRBD1 (5 bases). The CDR3 is 16 residues long. V was shortened by 3 bases and J by 4 bases, with 16 bases between the two germline ends. Germline assignment: CDR1 SGHRS and CDR2 YFSETQ. The CDR3 reads CASSSEGSAVNEKLFF. The CDR3 coding sequence is TGCGCCAGCAGCTCCGAGGGGAGTGCTGTTAATGAAAAACTGTTTTTT.